The clone carrying this TCR beta chain was seen many times. What it binds is unknown. Trimming cost V 9 bases and J 2 bases; bases outside gene matches: 8. Germline CDR1 is SNHLY and CDR2 is FYNNEI. The CDR3 is 14 residues long. The data derive from a study of Graves' ophthalmopathy and Graves' hyperthyroidism. General observations from the study: Ophthalmopathy progression predictions by the model showed around 72% specificity and approximately 69% sensitivity. In blood appeared most of the expanded thyroid clonotypes whose frequency exceeded 0.001.

RNA transcripts were the template, and TCR beta CDR3 regions were amplified from them. Second-round multiplex PCR followed a first-round RT-PCR using HTBI primers. TCRdb processed the multiplex PCR reads anew with MiXCR; each CDR3 protein has one entry. The sample lists approximately 480,000 distinct CDR3 sequences; over 13% were seen once. Pregnancy or lactation, uncontrolled infections and other autoimmune diseases were grounds for excluding patients. The sequenced sample consisted of blood. The TCR comes from a woman under 40 with Graves' ophthalmopathy. The chain employs TRBV2 and TRBJ1-1; 8 positions match TRBD1. In DNA form, the CDR3 reads TGTGCCAGGGACCCGGGACAGGCTAACACTGAAGCTTTCTTT. Protein: CARDPGQANTEAFF.